The present entry profiles one T cell receptor (beta chain) with its context. The sample originates from a study of technical replicates of blood from a few donors. Repertoires were generated with immunoSEQ multiplex PCR, while TCRdb's copy carries only in-frame clones and drops some. Of around 50,000 clones in the sample, approximately 94% were seen once. Trimming took off 6 bases at V and 2 bases at J, with 5 bases between the two ends. CDR1 and CDR2 from the germline V gene are MNHNS and SASEGT. The CDR3 length is 11 residues. This TCR was recovered from a human donor in good health. The J gene is TRBJ2-7, the V gene TRBV6-1; D unresolved. The sequenced sample was T cells isolated from PBMCs. The CDR3 DNA sequence: TGTGCCAGCAGCTTAACCTACGAGCAGTACTTC. It is translated as CASSLTYEQYF.